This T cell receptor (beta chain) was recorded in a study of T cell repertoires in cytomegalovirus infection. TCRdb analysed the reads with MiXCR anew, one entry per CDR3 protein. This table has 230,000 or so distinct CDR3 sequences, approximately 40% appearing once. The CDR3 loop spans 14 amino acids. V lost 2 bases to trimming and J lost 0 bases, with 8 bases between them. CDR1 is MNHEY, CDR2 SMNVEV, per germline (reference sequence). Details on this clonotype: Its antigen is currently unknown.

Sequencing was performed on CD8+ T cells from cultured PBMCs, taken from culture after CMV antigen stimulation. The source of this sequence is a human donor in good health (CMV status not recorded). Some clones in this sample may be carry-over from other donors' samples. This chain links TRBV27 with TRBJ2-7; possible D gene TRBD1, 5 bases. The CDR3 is CASSLVGPSYEQYF. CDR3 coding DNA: TGTGCCAGCAGTTTAGTGGGGCCCTCCTACGAGCAGTACTTC.